Following are 29 T cell receptor beta chains from one sample sequenced in a study of cytomegalovirus exposure and HLA in healthy donors. It was with 60 Vbeta and 13 Jbeta primers that the PCR ran. The repertoire was sequenced with immunoSEQ multiplex PCR; TCRdb's copy has only in-frame clones and lacks some. There are around 170,000 clones in the sample; 81% occur only once, and approximately 1.3% lies in the top ten. Specimen: PBMCs. These receptors were collected from a man in his forties or fifties in good health and CMV-seropositive.

The V call is TRBV10-2, the J call TRBJ2-7, with D uncertain. The ends were cut back, 4 bases at V and 1 base at J, with 11 bases in the middle. CDR3 length equals 14 residues. Germline CDR1 is WSHSY and CDR2 is SAAADI. CDR3 sequence reads: CASSVVVRSYEQYF. The CDR3 nucleotides are TGCGCCAGCAGTGTTGTTGTCAGATCCTACGAGCAGTACTTC.

The V gene is TRBV9, the J gene TRBJ1-4; a possible D gene is TRBD1 (6 bases). V was cut by 0 bases and J by 4 bases, with 10 bases left in between. There are 15 residues in the CDR3. Germline assignment: CDR1 SGDLS and CDR2 YYNGEE. CDR3: CASSVAPGVNEKLFF. The CDR3 nucleotides read TGTGCCAGCAGCGTAGCTCCAGGGGTTAATGAAAAACTGTTTTTT. The full variable domain, rest sourced from reference TRBV9 and TRBJ1-4, is DSGVTQTPKHLITATGQRVTLRCSPRSGDLSVYWYQQSLDQGLQFLIQYYNGEERAKGNILERFSAQQFPDLHSELNLSSLELGDSALYFCASSVAPGVNEKLFFGSGTQLSVL.

The chain employs TRBV29-1 and TRBJ2-7; TRBD1 might be the D (6 bases). The CDR3 contains 13 residues. The ends were cut back, 5 bases at V and 5 bases at J, with 16 bases in the middle. CDR1 SQVTM and CDR2 ANQGSEA come from the germline V gene. The CDR3: CSVSRDIEDEQYF. CDR3 coding DNA: TGCAGCGTTTCCCGGGACATCGAAGACGAGCAGTACTTC.

In this sample, this clone turned up a few times. The chain has TRBV5-1 and TRBJ2-5; 7 positions match TRBD2. CDR3 length: 18 residues. The J segment lost 4 bases and the V segment lost 5 bases, leaving 20 bases of the junction unmatched. Per the germline V gene, CDR1 is SGHRS and CDR2 is YFSETQ. The CDR3 is CASRPWGTGLAAGETQYF. In DNA form, the CDR3 reads TGCGCCAGCAGGCCTTGGGGAACTGGGCTAGCGGCGGGAGAGACCCAGTACTTC. Using reference TRBV5-1 and TRBJ2-5 for the parts outside the CDR3, the full variable domain is KAGVTQTPRYLIKTRGQQVTLSCSPISGHRSVSWYQQTPGQGLQFLFEYFSETQRNKGNFPGRFSGRQFSNSRSEMNVSTLELGDSALYLCASRPWGTGLAAGETQYFGPGTRLLVL.

The chain recombines TRBV6-6 with TRBJ2-7; 9 bases match TRBD1. Germline assignment: CDR1 MNHNY and CDR2 SVGAGI (reference sequence). The CDR3 spans 15 residues. The V and J ends lost 2 bases and 6 bases, in that order; junction bases with no gene match: 8. The CDR3 loop is CASSYGTGLSSEQYF. CDR3 DNA: TGTGCCAGCAGTTACGGGACAGGGTTGTCGTCCGAGCAGTACTTC.

J is TRBJ2-5 and V is TRBV7-2, with 7 bases aligning to TRBD2. Germline CDR1 and CDR2: SGHTA and FQGNSA. The trim removed 5 bases at V and 4 bases at J, leaving 10 bases unmatched. The CDR3 contains 15 residues. CDR3 loop: CASSPPGGRGETQYF. The CDR3 DNA follows: TGTGCCAGCAGCCCGCCGGGCGGGAGAGGAGAGACCCAGTACTTC.

This CDR3 reads CAWTKGGGTEAFF. In nucleotides, the CDR3 is TGTGCCTGGACCAAGGGAGGAGGCACTGAAGCTTTCTTT. The chain carries TRBV30 and TRBJ1-1; D ambiguous. The CDR3 runs 13 residues. Germline V gives CDR1 GTSNPN, CDR2 SVGIG (reference sequence). Trimming took 4 bases from V and 4 from J, leaving 13 bases between them.

The V gene is TRBV27, the J gene TRBJ2-7; perhaps TRBD2 as D (5 bases). This CDR3 is 16 amino acids long. The germline CDR1 and CDR2 sequences are MNHEY and SMNVEV (reference sequence). Deletions cut 1 base from V and 2 bases from J, with 15 bases between. The CDR3, as DNA: TGTGCCAGCAGTTTATTGGTAGCGAAGACGGCCTACGAGCAGTACTTC. It translates to CASSLLVAKTAYEQYF.

This chain connects TRBV2 to TRBJ1-4; no firm D call. Germline CDR1 and CDR2: SNHLY and FYNNEI. The V end was cut by 7 bases, the J end by 8 bases, with 20 bases between. This CDR3 is 15 amino acids long. This CDR3 reads CASTKSPGAVEKLFF. The CDR3 DNA follows: TGTGCCAGCACCAAATCCCCGGGTGCGGTCGAAAAACTGTTTTTT. Combining the CDR3 with reference TRBV2 and TRBJ1-4 gives the whole variable domain EPEVTQTPSHQVTQMGQEVILRCVPISNHLYFYWYRQILGQKVEFLVSFYNNEISEKSEIFDDQFSVERPDGSNFTLKIRSTKLEDSAMYFCASTKSPGAVEKLFFGSGTQLSVL.

This rearrangement joins TRBV6-1 to TRBJ1-6; no clear D gene. The ends were cut back, 2 bases at V and 13 bases at J, with 9 bases in the middle. The CDR3 covers 12 residues. The germline CDR1 and CDR2 sequences are MNHNS and SASEGT. This CDR3 reads CASSEIGEPLHF. The DNA for the CDR3 is TGTGCCAGCAGTGAAATAGGAGAGCCCCTCCACTTT.

CDR3 in amino acids: CASSSSGGLYNEQFF. Written as DNA, the CDR3 is TGTGCCAGCAGCTCTAGCGGGGGGCTCTACAATGAGCAGTTCTTC. The J gene is TRBJ2-1, the V gene TRBV11-2; 11 bases agree with TRBD2. Germline V CDR1 and CDR2: SGHAT, FQNNGV. V dropped 4 bases and J dropped 3; count of bases not matched to a gene: 2. CDR3 size: 15 residues.

CDR3 amino acids: CASSTYNEQFF. CDR3 in DNA: TGTGCCAGCAGCACATACAATGAGCAGTTCTTC. This chain uses TRBV7-9 with TRBJ2-1; D remains ambiguous. V was cut by 5 bases and J by 4 bases, with 3 bases left in between. Looked up from germline, CDR1 is SEHNR and CDR2 is FQNEAQ (reference sequence). This CDR3 is 11 amino acids long.

V and J are TRBV9 and TRBJ2-7; TRBD2 matches at 8 bases. Trimming cost V 4 bases and J 3 bases; bases outside gene matches: 9. The germline V gene encodes CDR1 SGDLS and CDR2 YYNGEE. The length of the CDR3 is 15 residues. The CDR3 sequence: CASSPLGLAGYEQYF. The CDR3 DNA reads TGTGCCAGCAGCCCTTTAGGGCTAGCGGGCTACGAGCAGTACTTC.

J is TRBJ1-3 and V is TRBV5-1; D is uncertain. V was trimmed by 0 bases and J by 0 bases, leaving 7 bases between them. CDR1 and CDR2 from the germline V gene are SGHRS and YFSETQ. CDR3 size: 15 residues. This CDR3 reads CASSLASDSGNTIYF. As DNA, the CDR3 is TGCGCCAGCAGCTTGGCATCAGACTCTGGAAACACCATATATTTT.

J is TRBJ2-3 and V is TRBV7-3, with 9 positions matching TRBD1. Per the germline V gene, CDR1 is SGHTA and CDR2 is FQGTGA. V shed 3 bases, J shed 5 bases, and the junction held 9 bases outside the gene matches. This CDR3 is built from 16 residues. The CDR3 coding sequence is TGTGCCAGCAGCTTCTCCGGGACAGGGTTGAGAGATACGCAGTATTTT. This encodes CASSFSGTGLRDTQYF.

The genes are TRBV6-1 and TRBJ1-2; D remains ambiguous. CDR3 length: 13 amino acids. The germline CDR1 and CDR2 sequences are MNHNS and SASEGT. V lost 4 bases, J lost 5 bases, and 11 bases lay in between. CDR3 in DNA: TGTGCCAGCAGTGGACAACGGAGGTATGGCTACACCTTC. This encodes CASSGQRRYGYTF.

This clone occurred a few times. V gene TRBV9 combines with J gene TRBJ1-1, with D uncertain. Trimming shortened V by 0 bases and J by 1 base, and 7 bases separated the two germline ends. The CDR3 runs to 14 residues. The germline V gene encodes CDR1 SGDLS and CDR2 YYNGEE. In DNA form, the CDR3 reads TGTGCCAGCAGCGTAGTACCTACGAACACTGAAGCTTTCTTT. This gives the protein CASSVVPTNTEAFF.

The J gene is TRBJ1-2, the V gene TRBV11-2; D gene unclear. Germline values: CDR1 SGHAT, CDR2 FQNNGV. The CDR3 covers 15 residues. V was trimmed by 2 bases and J by 0 bases, leaving 10 bases between them. In nucleotides, the CDR3 is TGTGCCAGCAGCTTACGTCCAGACACTAACTATGGCTACACCTTC. It specifies CASSLRPDTNYGYTF. Filled out from reference TRBV11-2 and TRBJ1-2, the complete variable domain reads EAGVAQSPRYKIIEKRQSVAFWCNPISGHATLYWYQQILGQGPKLLIQFQNNGVVDDSQLPKDRFSAERLKGVDSTLKIQPAKLEDSAVYLCASSLRPDTNYGYTFGSGTRLTVV.

The rearrangement links TRBV5-4 to TRBJ2-1, with 7 positions matching TRBD2. Germline lookup yields CDR1 SGHNT and CDR2 YYREEE (reference sequence). V lost 4 bases and J lost 5; bases outside the gene matches: 9. The CDR3 covers 15 residues. The CDR3 DNA is TGTGCCAGCAGCCGGGCCCTAGCGGACGACAATGAGCAGTTCTTC. Protein product: CASSRALADDNEQFF. The full variable domain, rest sourced from reference TRBV5-4 and TRBJ2-1, is ETGVTQSPTHLIKTRGQQVTLRCSSQSGHNTVSWYQQALGQGPQFIFQYYREEENGRGNFPPRFSGLQFPNYSSELNVNALELDDSALYLCASSRALADDNEQFFGPGTRLTVL.

The chain is built from TRBV7-8 and TRBJ2-1; TRBD1 is a possible D gene (5 bases). There are 13 residues in the CDR3. From germline, CDR1 is SGHVS and CDR2 FQNEAQ. V lost 3 bases to trimming and J lost 4 bases, with 7 bases between them. The CDR3 here is CASSLQGYNEQFF. Here the CDR3 DNA reads TGTGCCAGCAGCTTGCAGGGATACAATGAGCAGTTCTTC.

The chain is built from TRBV19 and TRBJ2-6, with D possibly TRBD1 on 5 matching bases. The germline gives CDR1 LNHDA, CDR2 SQIVND (reference sequence). The CDR3 covers 16 residues. V was shortened by 5 bases and J by 2 bases, with 13 bases between the two germline ends. The CDR3 nucleotides read TGTGCCAGTAGTTCGCAAGGGGTGGCTGGGGCCAACGTCCTGACTTTC. As protein: CASSSQGVAGANVLTF.

The chain employs TRBV18 and TRBJ1-6; D unresolved. From germline, CDR1 is KGHSH and CDR2 LQKENI. The length of the CDR3 is 15 residues. Trimming cost V 6 bases and J 6 bases, with 15 bases left between them. For the CDR3, the DNA is TGTGCCAGCTCCCTGGAGTCGAGGCGTAATTCACCCCTCCACTTT. Its translation is CASSLESRRNSPLHF. The full variable domain, completed using reference TRBV18 and TRBJ1-6, is NAGVMQNPRHLVRRRGQEARLRCSPMKGHSHVYWYRQLPEEGLKFMVYLQKENIIDESGMPKERFSAEFPKEGPSILRIQQVVRGDSAAYFCASSLESRRNSPLHFGNGTRLTVT.

The chain is built from TRBV7-9 and TRBJ2-5; perhaps TRBD2 as D (6 bases). Germline V lookup: CDR1 SEHNR, CDR2 FQNEAQ (reference sequence). The V end lost 1 base, the J end lost 7 bases, and 13 bases lay between the germline ends. This CDR3 has 14 amino acids. CDR3 nucleotides: TGTGCCAGCAGCTTAGGTGTTGGGGGAGGGACCCAGTACTTC. It yields the protein CASSLGVGGGTQYF.

This clone was recorded once. The chain is built from TRBV14 and TRBJ2-1; weak D call: TRBD2 (5 bases). The germline V gene has CDR1 SGHDN and CDR2 FVKESK. The CDR3 is 17 amino acids. The V end was cut by 4 bases, the J end by 0 bases, with 16 bases between. CDR3 residues: CASSPRSPTSSYNEQFF. CDR3 sequence (DNA): TGTGCCAGCAGCCCGAGGAGCCCAACTAGCTCCTACAATGAGCAGTTCTTC.

Note on this clone: The same CDR3 arises from other DNA sequences in this sample as well. The chain is built from TRBV5-1 and TRBJ1-1, with a tentative D call TRBD1 (6 bases). The V end lost 0 bases, the J end lost 3 bases, and 12 bases lay between the germline ends. The CDR3 contains 15 residues. Germline V CDR1 and CDR2: SGHRS, YFSETQ. CDR3 loop: CASSLAGQGYTEAFF. CDR3 bases: TGCGCCAGCAGCTTGGCAGGTCAGGGGTACACTGAAGCTTTCTTT.

This clone was detected only once. The chain has TRBV6-6 and TRBJ1-2, with unresolved D. Trimming cost V 0 bases and J 3 bases, with 11 bases left between them. The CDR3 length is 15 residues. The germline gives CDR1 MNHNY, CDR2 SVGAGI (reference sequence). The CDR3 DNA reads as TGTGCCAGCAGTTACTCGGAGGATAGGTACTATGGCTACACCTTC. Its translation is CASSYSEDRYYGYTF.

J is TRBJ1-2 and V is TRBV9, with 8 bases that match TRBD1. The CDR3 is made up of 14 amino acids. The germline V gene encodes CDR1 SGDLS and CDR2 YYNGEE. Losses at the gene ends were 0 bases for V and 8 bases for J; bases not matched to a gene: 6. DNA of the CDR3: TGTGCCAGCAGCGTAGGACAGGGGAGCGGGGGCTACACCTTC. Its translation: CASSVGQGSGGYTF.

The V gene is TRBV4-2, the J gene TRBJ1-1, with TRBD1 matching 8 bases. CDR3 size: 14 residues. CDR1 is LGHNA, CDR2 YNFKEQ, per germline. V lost 3 bases to trimming and J lost 6 bases; unmatched junction nucleotides: 6. CDR3: CASSHPGQGPEAFF. CDR3 bases: TGTGCCAGCAGCCATCCTGGACAGGGCCCTGAAGCTTTCTTT.

The chain uses TRBV6-5 and TRBJ1-6, with a possible D match to TRBD1 (5 bases). Germline V lookup: CDR1 MNHEY, CDR2 SVGAGI. CDR3 length: 16 amino acids. V was shortened by 0 bases and J by 10 bases, with 16 bases between the two germline ends. As DNA, the CDR3 is TGTGCCAGCAGTTACTCGGTGCAGGGTAGGCAATCACCCCTCCACTTT. The encoded protein is CASSYSVQGRQSPLHF.